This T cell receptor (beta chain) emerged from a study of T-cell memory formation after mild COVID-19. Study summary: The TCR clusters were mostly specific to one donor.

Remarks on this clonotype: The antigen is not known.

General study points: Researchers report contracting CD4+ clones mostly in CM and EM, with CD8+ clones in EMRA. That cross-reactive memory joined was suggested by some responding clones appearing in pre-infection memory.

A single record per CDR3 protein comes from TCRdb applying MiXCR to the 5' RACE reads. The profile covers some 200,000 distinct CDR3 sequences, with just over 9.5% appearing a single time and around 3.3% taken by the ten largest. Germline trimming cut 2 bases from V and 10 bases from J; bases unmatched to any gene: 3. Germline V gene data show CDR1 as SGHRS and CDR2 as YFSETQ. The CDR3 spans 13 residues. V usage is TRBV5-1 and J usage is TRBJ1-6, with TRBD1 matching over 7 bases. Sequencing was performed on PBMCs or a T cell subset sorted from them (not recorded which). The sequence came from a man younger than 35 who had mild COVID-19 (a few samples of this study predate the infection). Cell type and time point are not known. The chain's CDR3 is CASSFDRESPLHF. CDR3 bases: TGCGCCAGCAGCTTCGACAGGGAGTCACCCCTCCACTTT.